The present TCR beta chain was sequenced within a study of T cells after yellow fever vaccination. Findings and limits, study-wide: Just a small share of clonotypes turned up in the CD4 compartment as well as the CD8 compartment. The secondary response was weaker but peaked faster, day 5 versus 15.

Using its own MiXCR run on the 5' RACE reads, TCRdb lists one record per CDR3 protein. The table shows some 500,000 distinct CDR3 sequences, with around an eighth occurring only once. The CDR3 covers 15 residues. CDR1 is SGHTA, CDR2 FQGNSA, per germline. The V end lost 1 base, the J end lost 7 bases, and 14 bases lay between the germline ends. In its sample, this clonotype was seen a few times. The antigen is unknown. Sequenced material: PBMCs, taken on the day of the yellow fever booster vaccination. The chain links TRBV7-2 to TRBJ2-1; D tentatively fits TRBD1 or TRBD2 (6 bases each). The TCR originated in a young man who received the YFV17D yellow fever vaccine. DNA of the CDR3: TGTGCCAGCAGCTTAGGACTAGGGGGTAATAATGAGCAGTTCTTC. Amino acids: CASSLGLGGNNEQFF.